These 23 T cell receptor beta chains originate from one sample sequenced in a study of T cell repertoires in ileal Crohn's disease. Data came from immunoSEQ multiplex PCR; TCRdb stores just in-frame clones and leaves some out. This table has about 14,000 clones, roughly 80% appearing once. Material: ileal tissue. These receptors all come from an adult with Crohn's disease.

The V call is TRBV11-2, the J call TRBJ2-5, with D perhaps TRBD1 (6 bases). This CDR3 is 14 amino acids long. V gave up 1 base and J gave up 4 bases, with 10 bases separating them. Germline V CDR1 and CDR2: SGHAT, FQNNGV. The CDR3: CASSLGDTRETQYF. In DNA form, the CDR3 reads TGTGCCAGCAGCTTAGGGGACACAAGAGAGACCCAGTACTTC.

This sequence joins TRBV5-1 and TRBJ1-1; 7 bases agree with TRBD1. V was clipped by 3 bases and J by 0 bases; unmatched bases: 8. This CDR3 comprises 16 residues. Per germline, CDR1 SGHRS and CDR2 YFSETQ. Here the CDR3 DNA reads TGCGCCAGCAGCTCAAGGCCGGGACAGTTGAACACTGAAGCTTTCTTT. Amino acids: CASSSRPGQLNTEAFF. Full variable domain (remainder filled in from reference TRBV5-1 and TRBJ1-1): KAGVTQTPRYLIKTRGQQVTLSCSPISGHRSVSWYQQTPGQGLQFLFEYFSETQRNKGNFPGRFSGRQFSNSRSEMNVSTLELGDSALYLCASSSRPGQLNTEAFFGQGTRLTVV.

Comment on this clone: The identical CDR3 is also encoded by other nucleotide sequences in the sample. The chain employs TRBV25-1 and TRBJ1-2; 7 nucleotides agree with TRBD1. The CDR3 consists of 13 residues. Germline V lookup: CDR1 MGHDK, CDR2 SYGVNS. Losses at the gene ends were 5 bases for V and 5 bases for J; bases not matched to a gene: 5. The CDR3 sequence is CASSWDSDYGYTF. The CDR3 DNA is TGTGCCAGCAGTTGGGACAGTGATTATGGCTACACCTTC.

V is TRBV7-9 and J is TRBJ2-3; 8 bases map to TRBD2. This CDR3 has 17 amino acids. With V trimmed by 4 bases and J by 3 bases, 12 bases remained unmatched. The germline V gene encodes CDR1 SEHNR and CDR2 FQNEAQ (reference sequence). The CDR3 protein is CASSSTGVAGTTDTQYF. The CDR3 region has the DNA TGTGCCAGCAGCTCGACGGGGGTAGCGGGAACGACAGATACGCAGTATTTT.

A single count supports this clone. The CDR3, as DNA: TGCAGCGCCACGGGGGACAGAAACGAGCAGTACTTC. Amino acid sequence: CSATGDRNEQYF. The chain is built from TRBV29-1 and TRBJ2-7; D is perhaps TRBD1 (7 bases). Deletions cut 7 bases from V and 5 bases from J, with 15 bases between. Per germline, CDR1 SQVTM and CDR2 ANQGSEA. The CDR3 consists of 12 residues.

V usage is TRBV6-1 and J usage is TRBJ1-5; D remains ambiguous. V lost 6 bases and J 5 bases, leaving 14 bases between the germline ends. Germline V gives CDR1 MNHNS, CDR2 SASEGT. The CDR3 is made up of 14 amino acids. Written as DNA, the CDR3 is TGTGCCAGCAGCTCCGGGTATCAGTATCAGCCCCAGCATTTT. It is translated as CASSSGYQYQPQHF.

The rearrangement joins TRBV6-6 to TRBJ1-4; 7 bases align to TRBD1. Germline V gives CDR1 MNHNY, CDR2 SVGAGI (reference sequence). The CDR3 runs 14 residues. The V segment lost 7 bases and the J segment 5 bases; nucleotides outside the gene matches: 7. The CDR3, as DNA: TGTGCCAGCACCTTGGGACAGCGAAATGAAAAACTGTTTTTT. This translates into CASTLGQRNEKLFF.

This clone was detected only once. The genes are TRBV30 and TRBJ2-4, with TRBD1 matching 9 bases. This CDR3 contains 14 residues. V dropped 7 bases and J dropped 2; count of bases not matched to a gene: 6. Germline V CDR1 and CDR2: GTSNPN, SVGIG (reference sequence). As DNA, the CDR3 is TGTGCCTTTAGACAGGGGGAGACCAAAAACATTCAGTACTTC. As protein: CAFRQGETKNIQYF.

The J gene is TRBJ1-2, the V gene TRBV5-6, with 10 bases lining up with TRBD1. Germline V gene sequence: CDR1 SGHDT, CDR2 YYEEEE. The CDR3 sequence is 15 residues long. The V segment lost 3 bases and the J segment 3 bases; nucleotides outside the gene matches: 5. CDR3 loop: CASSYDRGQDYGYTF. As DNA, the CDR3 is TGTGCCAGCAGCTATGACAGGGGGCAGGACTATGGCTACACCTTC.

The rearrangement joins TRBV2 to TRBJ1-5; tentative D call: TRBD1 (5 bases). CDR1 is SNHLY, CDR2 FYNNEI, per germline. The CDR3 loop spans 12 amino acids. Trimming took off 7 bases at V and 7 bases at J, with 11 bases between the two ends. The CDR3 region has the DNA TGTGCCAGCACTCGGGGGGTCCAGCCCCAGCATTTT. Amino acid sequence: CASTRGVQPQHF.

By share, this clone counts as medium-sized. J is TRBJ2-2 and V is TRBV4-2, with a possible D match to TRBD2 (6 bases). The CDR3 extends over 16 amino acids. The V end was cut by 2 bases, the J end by 0 bases, with 10 bases between. CDR1 is LGHNA, CDR2 YNFKEQ, per germline. The CDR3 region is CASSQRGGTNTGELFF. CDR3 DNA: TGTGCCAGCAGCCAAAGGGGCGGGACGAACACCGGGGAGCTGTTTTTT.

CDR3 protein: CASNAVGTAIPEAFF. CDR3 DNA sequence: TGTGCCAGTAACGCGGTAGGGACAGCCATACCTGAAGCTTTCTTT. V and J are TRBV19 and TRBJ1-1; 7 bases are shared with TRBD1. The CDR3 contains 15 residues. Germline lookup yields CDR1 LNHDA and CDR2 SQIVND (reference sequence). The J segment lost 6 bases and the V segment lost 7 bases, leaving 14 bases of the junction unmatched.

CDR3 nucleotide sequence: TGTGCCAGCAGCGCGTCGACAGGGGGCTTGGATGGCTACACCTTC. The encoded protein is CASSASTGGLDGYTF. The chain combines TRBV9 with TRBJ1-2; 10 bases align to TRBD1. V lost 3 bases, J lost 6 bases, and 8 bases stayed unmatched. CDR3 length: 15 amino acids. Germline lookup yields CDR1 SGDLS and CDR2 YYNGEE.

This chain joins TRBV25-1 and TRBJ1-1; D is unclear. The CDR3 contains 12 residues. The V gene lost 8 bases and the J gene lost 2 bases, with 9 bases spanning the gap. The germline gives CDR1 MGHDK, CDR2 SYGVNS. CDR3: CASPRRNTEAFF. DNA of the CDR3: TGTGCCAGCCCCAGGCGCAACACTGAAGCTTTCTTT.

This clone appeared a few times. The junction does not match germline at one end; this may be a read error. The chain links TRBV7-9 to TRBJ2-7, with 12 bases fitting TRBD2. This CDR3 is built from 13 residues. CDR1 is SEHNR, CDR2 FQNEAQ, per germline (reference sequence). The CDR3 region is CASSLSGLAGEDF. The CDR3 coding sequence is TGTGCCAGCAGCCTCTCGGGACTAGCGGGTGAGGACTTC.

This chain connects TRBV7-3 to TRBJ1-2; TRBD1 matches 10 bases. Losses at the gene ends were 5 bases for V and 8 bases for J; bases not matched to a gene: 5. Per the germline V gene, CDR1 is SGHTA and CDR2 is FQGTGA. The CDR3 runs 13 residues. The CDR3 DNA is TGTGCCAGCAGCCGGGACAGGGGCGCGGGCTACACCTTC. This gives the protein CASSRDRGAGYTF. Full variable domain (missing parts from reference TRBV7-3 and TRBJ1-2): GAGVSQTPSNKVTEKGKYVELRCDPISGHTALYWYRQSLGQGPEFLIYFQGTGAADDSGLPNDRFFAVRPEGSVSTLKIQRTERGDSAVYLCASSRDRGAGYTFGSGTRLTVV.

The chain uses TRBV7-7 and TRBJ2-5; D not certain. The length of the CDR3 is 14 residues. The V gene lost 0 bases and the J gene lost 5 bases, with 10 bases spanning the gap. Germline V gives CDR1 SSHAT, CDR2 FNYEAQ (reference sequence). This CDR3 is CASSLARGFETQYF. For the CDR3, the DNA is TGTGCCAGCAGCTTAGCTAGAGGTTTCGAGACCCAGTACTTC.

This clone is medium-sized within its sample. This rearrangement joins TRBV7-8 to TRBJ2-1, with D perhaps matching TRBD2 (6 bases). The germline CDR1 and CDR2 sequences are SGHVS and FQNEAQ. The ends were cut back, 1 base at V and 8 bases at J, with 12 bases in the middle. The CDR3 runs 14 residues. CDR3 sequence (DNA): TGTGCCAGCAGCTTAGTCCCCGGGAGCGATGAGCAGTTCTTC. It codes for CASSLVPGSDEQFF.

This chain joins TRBV5-1 and TRBJ2-7; a possible D gene is TRBD2 (5 bases). This CDR3 region has 13 residues. Trimming removed 0 bases at V and 3 bases at J, with 7 bases between. Looked up from germline, CDR1 is SGHRS and CDR2 is YFSETQ. The CDR3 nucleotides read TGCGCCAGCAGCTTGGTAGAGGGCTACGAGCAGTACTTC. Translated, it gives CASSLVEGYEQYF.

This chain links TRBV2 with TRBJ1-1; 7 bases map to TRBD1. V dropped 7 bases and J dropped 11; count of bases not matched to a gene: 7. The CDR3 is 11 residues long. Germline CDR1 reads SNHLY; CDR2 reads FYNNEI. CDR3 amino acids: CASTRQGEAFF. The CDR3 nucleotides read TGTGCCAGCACCCGGCAGGGGGAGGCTTTCTTT. Full variable domain (missing parts from reference TRBV2 and TRBJ1-1): EPEVTQTPSHQVTQMGQEVILRCVPISNHLYFYWYRQILGQKVEFLVSFYNNEISEKSEIFDDQFSVERPDGSNFTLKIRSTKLEDSAMYFCASTRQGEAFFGQGTRLTVV.

The V call is TRBV6-4, the J call TRBJ2-3; D ambiguous. This CDR3 has 14 amino acids. The V end was cut by 6 bases, the J end by 3 bases, with 13 bases between. Germline lookup yields CDR1 MRHNA and CDR2 SNTAGT. The CDR3 spells CASRDRARTDTQYF. CDR3 bases: TGTGCCAGCAGGGATCGCGCTAGGACAGATACGCAGTATTTT.

This clone has only one observation. The chain couples TRBV6-5 to TRBJ1-1, with 7 bases matching TRBD1. The V segment lost 5 bases and the J segment 0 bases; nucleotides outside the gene matches: 6. The CDR3 loop spans 15 amino acids. CDR1 is MNHEY, CDR2 SVGAGI, per germline. This chain's CDR3 is CASSRQGRLNTEAFF. CDR3 DNA sequence: TGTGCCAGCAGTAGACAGGGTCGGTTGAACACTGAAGCTTTCTTT.

Of note for this clone: The same CDR3 is also encoded by other DNA sequences in this sample. This rearrangement joins TRBV6-5 to TRBJ1-2; D is ambiguous. Looked up from germline, CDR1 is MNHEY and CDR2 is SVGAGI. V lost 6 bases, J lost 8 bases, and 16 bases lay in between. CDR3 length: 13 amino acids. For the CDR3, the DNA is TGTGCCAGCAGCCTCCGGGAGGGTGGAGGCTACACCTTC. It specifies CASSLREGGGYTF.